This T cell receptor (beta chain) was recorded in a study of blood T cell repertoires in COVID-19. TCRdb's table, derived via immunoSEQ multiplex PCR, lists solely in-frame clones and lacks some. Among under 30,000 clones listed, 65% to 90% were seen once. This CDR3 spans 15 amino acids. Trimming removed 6 bases at V and 5 bases at J, with 19 bases between. The germline CDR1 and CDR2 sequences are SEHNR and FQNEAQ (reference sequence). This TCR was sampled from a human donor in a cohort sampled during active COVID-19. The V and J genes are TRBV7-9 and TRBJ2-5, with D maybe TRBD2 (6 bases). Sample: peripheral blood. The CDR3 is CASSFNWGVAETQYF. The CDR3 DNA reads as TGTGCCAGCAGTTTTAATTGGGGGGTGGCGGAGACCCAGTACTTC.